This T cell receptor (beta chain) was identified during a study of CD8+ T cells in alopecia areata. Looking at the study overall: The study gave treated patients oral tofacitinib at 5 to 10 mg twice daily.

V lost 0 bases to trimming and J lost 8 bases, with 7 bases between them. The CDR3 runs 12 residues. From germline, CDR1 is SGHVS and CDR2 FNYEAQ. Whole-study findings and limits: Throughout tofacitinib, many expanded lesional clones continued to persist in scalp and blood. Clonality was higher in lesional than normal scalp, especially in alopecia totalis/universalis.

RNA, once extracted, was reverse transcribed into cDNA for use as the sequencing template. TCRdb keeps only in-frame clones here, not all; method: immunoSEQ multiplex PCR. The sample has about 94,000 clones; approximately 70% are singletons. On this clone itself: Its antigen is not identified.

Treatment reported: oral pan-JAK inhibitor, 5-10 mg twice daily. Lesional scalp punch biopsies and peripheral blood were collected from alopecia areata patients. The chain carries TRBV7-6 and TRBJ1-1; D not resolved. The source is a human donor with alopecia areata. Sequences were derived from CD8+ T cells sorted from blood, sampled between weeks 44 and 45, from a patient treated with tofacitinib. CDR3 bases: TGTGCCAGCAGCTTAGCGCGAGGAGAAGCTTTCTTT. Translating it yields CASSLARGEAFF. Supplemented by reference TRBV7-6 and TRBJ1-1, the full variable domain reads GAGVSQSPRYKVTKRGQDVALRCDPISGHVSLYWYRQALGQGPEFLTYFNYEAQQDKSGLPNDRFSAERPEGSISTLTIQRTEQRDSAMYRCASSLARGEAFFGQGTRLTVV.